This TCR beta chain stems from a study of cytomegalovirus exposure and HLA in healthy donors. Study findings and constraints: Cytomegalovirus-associated TCR beta chains were listed, numbering over 150. Usually a TCR sequence was rare, but some public TCRs were found in many donors.

Profiling relied on immunoSEQ multiplex PCR, and the TCRdb table lists in-frame clones only, not all of them. This table has 220,000 or so clones, approximately 83% appearing once. Only a few counts were recorded for this clone. What it binds is unknown. The V gene's germline CDR1 is SGHRS and CDR2 YFSETQ. V dropped 0 bases and J dropped 6 bases, with 6 bases sitting between them. The CDR3 extends over 12 amino acids. Sequencing was carried out using PBMCs. The chain has TRBV5-1 and TRBJ1-2; D not certain. The TCR comes from a woman in her 30s in good health and CMV-seropositive. Here the CDR3 reads CASSLGGDGYTF. Here the CDR3 DNA reads TGCGCCAGCAGCTTGGGTGGCGATGGCTACACCTTC.